Below, one T cell receptor beta chain is given with its context. Antigen specificity is unknown. These data originate in a study of tumor-infiltrating lymphocytes in primary liver carcinoma. Across the study: The study included patients who were men and women aged 30 to 69 years.

Whole-study findings and limits: Roughly 7.5-25% of top clones, and no more, occurred in all five tumor regions.

Germline V CDR1 and CDR2: MNHEY, SVGEGT. The CDR3 runs to 12 residues. V shed 7 bases and J shed 11 bases, with 17 bases lying between them. The investigators made TCR beta cDNA from about 0.45 ug total RNA, using a constant-region primer. Three nested multiplex PCR rounds, a slightly modified ARM-PCR, produced the libraries for TCR beta. A C-beta reverse primer was combined with TRBV1-TRBV30 forward primers in the first two PCR rounds, and each round had around 11 cycles. One entry per CDR3 protein, called by TCRdb with MiXCR from the multiplex PCR reads. Among about 43,000 distinct CDR3 sequences, about 73% were seen once, and the ten largest hold about a fifth. Total RNA and DNA came together from about 21-30 mg of bulk tissue without cell sorting.

Input material: liver tumor tissue from sampling region 2. Subset specified: tumor region T2, inferior pole. This clonotype was sampled from a man aged 35 to 55 with primary liver carcinoma and hepatitis B virus infection. The genes are TRBV6-2 or TRBV6-3 and TRBJ1-2; D call uncertain. CDR3 sequence: CASTQGQCGYTF. CDR3 DNA sequence: TGTGCCAGCACCCAAGGGCAGTGTGGATACACCTTC.